Listed below are T cell receptor beta chains from one sample, sequenced in a study of T-cell memory formation after mild COVID-19. TCRdb re-derived calls from the 5' RACE reads in MiXCR, one entry per CDR3 protein. The data show over 300,000 distinct CDR3 sequences, less than 25% seen once. Sequenced material: PBMCs or a T cell subset sorted from them (not recorded which). Receptors originate from a young man who had mild COVID-19 (a few samples of this study predate the infection). Cell type and time point are not known. Both conserved end residues are trimmed from each CDR3. Fields, in order: CDR3 protein, clone size, J gene, D gene, V gene. The D gene is left open where the match is weak. Size tells how often a clone was seen (once, few, many) or the class of an expanded clone, and some rows leave it out.

cdr3_aa: ASSFSGTLRVEQY
clone_size: many
j_call: TRBJ2-7
d_call: NA
v_call: TRBV27

cdr3_aa: ASSAPGRDNQPQH
clone_size: NA
j_call: TRBJ1-5
d_call: NA
v_call: TRBV18

cdr3_aa: ASSPDYGEQY
clone_size: few
j_call: TRBJ2-7
d_call: NA
v_call: TRBV7-2

cdr3_aa: ASSEAGTPEAEAF
clone_size: NA
j_call: TRBJ1-1
d_call: NA
v_call: TRBV2

cdr3_aa: SVPDRTRGNEQF
clone_size: NA
j_call: TRBJ2-1
d_call: TRBD1
v_call: TRBV29-1

cdr3_aa: ASSFAPGLVTGNTIY
clone_size: NA
j_call: TRBJ1-3
d_call: NA
v_call: TRBV12-3/TRBV12-4

cdr3_aa: ASSSRQDRAF
clone_size: NA
j_call: TRBJ1-1
d_call: NA
v_call: TRBV7-9

cdr3_aa: ASSLQGGGNYGYT
clone_size: many
j_call: TRBJ1-2
d_call: NA
v_call: TRBV12-3/TRBV12-4

cdr3_aa: ASSDRSTNEKLF
clone_size: NA
j_call: TRBJ1-4
d_call: NA
v_call: TRBV7-6

cdr3_aa: ATSEAGLDEQF
clone_size: few
j_call: TRBJ2-1
d_call: NA
v_call: TRBV24-1

cdr3_aa: ASSEYLRGTTDTQY
clone_size: NA
j_call: TRBJ2-3
d_call: TRBD2
v_call: TRBV25-1

cdr3_aa: SAREQGAYQPQH
clone_size: NA
j_call: TRBJ1-5
d_call: TRBD1
v_call: TRBV20-1

cdr3_aa: ASSQEPGLAGTGELF
clone_size: few
j_call: TRBJ2-2
d_call: TRBD2
v_call: TRBV4-2

cdr3_aa: ASSKGTSGGPSTDTQY
clone_size: NA
j_call: TRBJ2-3
d_call: TRBD2
v_call: TRBV7-2

cdr3_aa: SAWGEGANEKLF
clone_size: NA
j_call: TRBJ1-4
d_call: TRBD1
v_call: TRBV29-1

cdr3_aa: ASSYLAAPYEQY
clone_size: few
j_call: TRBJ2-7
d_call: TRBD2
v_call: TRBV7-9

cdr3_aa: ASSFQDTGELF
clone_size: NA
j_call: TRBJ2-2
d_call: NA
v_call: TRBV5-1

cdr3_aa: ASSTGSNQPQH
clone_size: few
j_call: TRBJ1-5
d_call: NA
v_call: TRBV6-4

cdr3_aa: ASIQDRPPYRTQY
clone_size: NA
j_call: TRBJ2-5
d_call: NA
v_call: TRBV10-2

cdr3_aa: ASSQEAGNEQF
clone_size: few
j_call: TRBJ2-1
d_call: NA
v_call: TRBV4-2

cdr3_aa: SVVGGAYGYT
clone_size: NA
j_call: TRBJ1-2
d_call: NA
v_call: TRBV29-1

cdr3_aa: ASSLTVGETQY
clone_size: few
j_call: TRBJ2-5
d_call: NA
v_call: TRBV27

cdr3_aa: ASSTTGVSASGYNEQF
clone_size: NA
j_call: TRBJ2-1
d_call: NA
v_call: TRBV6-8

cdr3_aa: ASSPPGLAGGLSDTQY
clone_size: few
j_call: TRBJ2-3
d_call: TRBD2
v_call: TRBV9

cdr3_aa: ASSEALGDSGYT
clone_size: many
j_call: TRBJ1-2
d_call: NA
v_call: TRBV6-1

cdr3_aa: SVAGTGYEQY
clone_size: NA
j_call: TRBJ2-7
d_call: TRBD1
v_call: TRBV29-1

cdr3_aa: ASRSTGREETQY
clone_size: NA
j_call: TRBJ2-5
d_call: NA
v_call: TRBV6-5

cdr3_aa: ASAWGLNSPLH
clone_size: NA
j_call: TRBJ1-6
d_call: NA
v_call: TRBV6-5

cdr3_aa: ASSLRGQPNTGELF
clone_size: NA
j_call: TRBJ2-2
d_call: TRBD1
v_call: TRBV5-1

cdr3_aa: ASSFRLDPRFEQF
clone_size: NA
j_call: TRBJ2-1
d_call: NA
v_call: TRBV27

cdr3_aa: SVGRGYT
clone_size: NA
j_call: TRBJ1-2
d_call: NA
v_call: TRBV29-1

cdr3_aa: ASSQDAARGNEQF
clone_size: few
j_call: TRBJ2-1
d_call: NA
v_call: TRBV4-1

cdr3_aa: ASSRTGGDTQY
clone_size: many
j_call: TRBJ2-3
d_call: TRBD1
v_call: TRBV18

cdr3_aa: ASRAGASYNEQF
clone_size: NA
j_call: TRBJ2-1
d_call: NA
v_call: TRBV7-2

cdr3_aa: ASIDRGLREKLF
clone_size: NA
j_call: TRBJ1-4
d_call: TRBD1
v_call: TRBV7-6

cdr3_aa: SARSSFGGEQY
clone_size: few
j_call: TRBJ2-7
d_call: NA
v_call: TRBV20-1

cdr3_aa: ASSQDGLAQETQY
clone_size: NA
j_call: TRBJ2-5
d_call: TRBD2
v_call: TRBV4-2

cdr3_aa: ASSPNSGGATDTQY
clone_size: NA
j_call: TRBJ2-3
d_call: TRBD2
v_call: TRBV18

cdr3_aa: ASSDRTGRETQY
clone_size: many
j_call: TRBJ2-5
d_call: TRBD1
v_call: TRBV7-8

cdr3_aa: ASTHAGAKETQY
clone_size: few
j_call: TRBJ2-5
d_call: NA
v_call: TRBV12-3/TRBV12-4

cdr3_aa: ASSYSQGSNEQF
clone_size: NA
j_call: TRBJ2-1
d_call: NA
v_call: TRBV6-5

cdr3_aa: SAASLAGGSGTKNIQY
clone_size: many
j_call: TRBJ2-4
d_call: TRBD2
v_call: TRBV20-1

cdr3_aa: SARGQETQY
clone_size: few
j_call: TRBJ2-5
d_call: NA
v_call: TRBV20-1

cdr3_aa: ASSLGAGTATNEKLF
clone_size: NA
j_call: TRBJ1-4
d_call: NA
v_call: TRBV7-2

cdr3_aa: ASSLDGNTGELF
clone_size: many
j_call: TRBJ2-2
d_call: NA
v_call: TRBV5-1